This T cell receptor beta chain emerged from a study of technical replicates of blood from a few donors. Libraries were prepared by immunoSEQ multiplex PCR; TCRdb keeps only in-frame clonotypes and omits some of them. The sample includes about 81,000 clones, over 75% seen only once; the top ten take roughly 4%. This TCR derives from a human donor in good health. Some clones in this sample may be carry-over from other donors' samples. The sequenced sample was PBMCs.

CDR3 region: CASSFRQAVGLSGNTIYF. The CDR3 DNA follows: TGTGCCAGCAGCTTCCGTCAGGCAGTCGGATTAAGCGGAAACACCATATATTTT. The chain employs TRBV7-8 and TRBJ1-3; D is uncertain. The germline CDR1 and CDR2 sequences are SGHVS and FQNEAQ. The CDR3 has 18 residues. Trimming pared 3 bases from V and 4 bases from J, leaving 22 bases between.